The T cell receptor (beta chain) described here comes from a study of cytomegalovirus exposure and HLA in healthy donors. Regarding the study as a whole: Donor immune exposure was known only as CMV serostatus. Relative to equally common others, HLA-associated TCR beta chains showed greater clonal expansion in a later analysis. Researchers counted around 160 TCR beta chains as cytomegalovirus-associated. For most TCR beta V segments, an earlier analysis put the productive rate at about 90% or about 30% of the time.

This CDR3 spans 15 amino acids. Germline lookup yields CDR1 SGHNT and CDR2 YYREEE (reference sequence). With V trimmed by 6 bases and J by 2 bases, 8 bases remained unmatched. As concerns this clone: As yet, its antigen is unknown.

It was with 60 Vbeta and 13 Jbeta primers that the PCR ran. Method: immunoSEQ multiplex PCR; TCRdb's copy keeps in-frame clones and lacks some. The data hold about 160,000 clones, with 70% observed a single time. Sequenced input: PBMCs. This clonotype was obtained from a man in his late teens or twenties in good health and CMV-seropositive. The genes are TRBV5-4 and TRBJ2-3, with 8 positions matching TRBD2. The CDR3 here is CASTSSGGFTDTQYF. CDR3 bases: TGTGCCAGCACATCGTCGGGGGGGTTCACAGATACGCAGTATTTT.